The 30 T cell receptor beta chains listed next were all sequenced from one sample in a study of blood T cell repertoires in COVID-19. Sequencing was performed with immunoSEQ multiplex PCR; in TCRdb, only in-frame clones are kept and a portion is missing. The sample has over 60,000 clones, more than 75% seen once. The sample taken for sequencing was peripheral blood. Receptors originate from a human donor in a cohort sampled during active COVID-19.

The J gene is TRBJ1-1, the V gene TRBV2; 7 bases are a match to TRBD1. Germline V CDR1 and CDR2: SNHLY, FYNNEI. V gave up 4 bases and J gave up 4 bases; unmatched junction bases: 3. The CDR3 runs to 13 residues. The CDR3 coding sequence is TGTGCCAGCAGTGCGGCAGGGGGCACTGAAGCTTTCTTT. Residues: CASSAAGGTEAFF.

This chain links TRBV5-5 with TRBJ2-7; D is perhaps TRBD1 (5 bases). The CDR3 consists of 13 residues. Germline assignment: CDR1 SGHKS and CDR2 YYEKEE (reference sequence). V was trimmed by 0 bases and J by 6 bases, leaving 10 bases between them. Here the CDR3 reads CASSLGVQGEQYF. CDR3 sequence (DNA): TGTGCCAGCAGCTTGGGCGTTCAGGGCGAGCAGTACTTC.

This chain links TRBV18 with TRBJ2-2; D is unresolved. Looked up from germline, CDR1 is KGHSH and CDR2 is LQKENI. Trimming pared 2 bases from V and 2 bases from J, leaving 6 bases between. The CDR3 has 14 residues. The CDR3 nucleotides are TGTGCCAGCTCACCATTACTAAACACCGGGGAGCTGTTTTTT. This gives the protein CASSPLLNTGELFF.

The sample holds one count of this clone. This sequence joins TRBV5-6 and TRBJ2-3, with D unclear. V was cut by 4 bases and J by 6 bases, with 6 bases left in between. Germline V gene sequence: CDR1 SGHDT, CDR2 YYEEEE. The CDR3 totals 11 residues. CDR3 nucleotides: TGTGCCAGCAGCCGCCGGGATACGCAGTATTTT. As protein: CASSRRDTQYF.

The rearrangement links TRBV5-1 to TRBJ1-2; 7 bases map to TRBD1. The V gene end was trimmed by 4 bases and the J gene end by 2 bases; junction bases not matched to a gene: 2. The CDR3 loop spans 13 amino acids. Germline V CDR1 and CDR2: SGHRS, YFSETQ. The CDR3 region is CASSQGQNYGYTF. The CDR3 DNA sequence: TGCGCCAGCAGCCAGGGACAGAACTATGGCTACACCTTC.

The CDR3 sequence is CAWSAPGTKLPTF. The CDR3 DNA is TGTGCCTGGAGTGCACCCGGGACAAAACTCCCCACCTTC. This chain links TRBV30 with TRBJ1-2, with a possible D match to TRBD1 (6 bases). Looked up from germline, CDR1 is GTSNPN and CDR2 is SVGIG (reference sequence). The CDR3 is 13 residues long. Trimming took off 1 base at V and 13 bases at J, with 19 bases between the two ends.

This clone showed up just a few times. CDR3 in amino acids: CASSQEQGRNNEQFF. As DNA, the CDR3 is TGTGCCAGCAGCCAAGAGCAGGGCCGAAACAATGAGCAGTTCTTC. The chain combines TRBV3-1 (or the pseudogene TRBV3-2) with TRBJ2-1; D perhaps matches TRBD1 (5 bases). V dropped 0 bases and J dropped 5 bases, with 11 bases sitting between them. This CDR3 region has 15 residues. CDR1 is LGHDT, CDR2 YNNKEL, per germline (reference sequence).

The chain combines TRBV5-1 with TRBJ2-7; 9 nucleotides agree with TRBD2. The CDR3 covers 14 residues. The junction had 8 bases not matched to a gene; V was cut back by 4 bases and J by 6 bases. Germline V lookup: CDR1 SGHRS, CDR2 YFSETQ. CDR3 protein: CASSPVAGVIEQYF. The CDR3 DNA is TGCGCCAGCAGCCCCGTAGCGGGAGTGATCGAGCAGTACTTC.

The chain carries TRBV5-4 and TRBJ1-6; 8 bases agree with TRBD1. This CDR3 region has 15 residues. Germline trimming cut 1 base from V and 7 bases from J; bases unmatched to any gene: 4. The germline CDR1 and CDR2 sequences are SGHNT and YYREEE (reference sequence). Written as DNA, the CDR3 is TGTGCCAGCAGCTTGCCAGGGGGCGAGAATTCACCCCTCCACTTT. Protein product: CASSLPGGENSPLHF.

This chain links TRBV19 with TRBJ2-7, with 10 positions matching TRBD1. V lost 5 bases to trimming and J lost 3 bases; unmatched junction nucleotides: 4. The CDR3 covers 14 residues. Germline CDR1 reads LNHDA; CDR2 reads SQIVND (reference sequence). The chain's CDR3 is CASSYRDRGYEQYF. The CDR3 bases are TGTGCCAGTAGTTACCGGGACAGGGGCTACGAGCAGTACTTC.

The V call is TRBV5-1, the J call TRBJ2-3; TRBD2 might be the D (5 bases). V lost 5 bases and J 0 bases, leaving 19 bases between the germline ends. Germline CDR1 and CDR2: SGHRS and YFSETQ. The CDR3 has 17 amino acids. The CDR3 here is CASRLGGSHQSTDTQYF. DNA of the CDR3: TGCGCCAGCAGGCTCGGTGGGAGCCATCAAAGCACAGATACGCAGTATTTT.

The chain recombines TRBV10-2 with TRBJ2-2, with 11 nucleotides matching TRBD2. V lost 7 bases to trimming and J lost 3 bases; unmatched junction nucleotides: 10. The CDR3 is 17 amino acids. Per the germline V gene, CDR1 is WSHSY and CDR2 is SAAADI. Written as DNA, the CDR3 is TGCGCCAGCAAGGATATTAGCGGGAGGGGCGACACCGGGGAGCTGTTTTTT. Encoded protein: CASKDISGRGDTGELFF.

The rearrangement links TRBV9 to TRBJ1-2; the D gene is possibly TRBD1 (6 bases). V was pared by 4 bases and J by 5 bases, with 12 bases between. Germline V gives CDR1 SGDLS, CDR2 YYNGEE. CDR3 length equals 13 residues. The CDR3 here is CASSTRDTYGYTF. CDR3 bases: TGTGCCAGCAGCACCCGGGACACTTATGGCTACACCTTC.

This clone was counted a single time. V gene TRBV15 combines with J gene TRBJ1-6, with 7 bases aligning to TRBD1. Unmatched junction bases numbered 17, after V lost 3 bases and J lost 0 bases. CDR1 and CDR2 (germline): LNHNV, YYDKDF (reference sequence). This CDR3 region has 21 residues. The DNA of the CDR3 is TGTGCCACCAGCAGGCGCCGGGACGGACAGGTTTTAAGCTCCTATAATTCACCCCTCCACTTT. Translating gives CATSRRRDGQVLSSYNSPLHF. Combining the CDR3 with reference TRBV15 and TRBJ1-6 gives the whole variable domain DAMVIQNPRYQVTQFGKPVTLSCSQTLNHNVMYWYQQKSSQAPKLLFHYYDKDFNNEADTPDNFQSRRPNTSFCFLDIRSPGLGDTAMYLCATSRRRDGQVLSSYNSPLHFGNGTRLTVT.

This clone was counted a few times. This chain connects TRBV11-2 to TRBJ1-6; no clear D. Germline V gene sequence: CDR1 SGHAT, CDR2 FQNNGV. This CDR3 contains 14 residues. Between the trimmed V and J ends, which lost 5 bases and 6 bases, there was a span of 11 bases. CDR3 sequence: CASSPDGFNSPLHF. The DNA for the CDR3 is TGTGCCAGCAGCCCCGACGGGTTTAATTCACCCCTCCACTTT.

The chain carries TRBV2 and TRBJ2-5; 7 bases fit TRBD1. There are 12 residues in the CDR3. Losses at the gene ends were 4 bases for V and 6 bases for J; bases not matched to a gene: 2. Germline V CDR1 and CDR2: SNHLY, FYNNEI. CDR3 residues: CASSGQGQTQYF. The CDR3 DNA follows: TGTGCCAGCAGTGGACAGGGCCAGACCCAGTACTTC.

This clone came up once. This sequence joins TRBV18 and TRBJ1-4; 8 bases agree with TRBD1. The germline V gene has CDR1 KGHSH and CDR2 LQKENI. The CDR3 runs 16 residues. V gave up 4 bases and J gave up 4 bases; unmatched junction bases: 8. The CDR3: CASSLTQGADNEKLFF. In DNA form, the CDR3 reads TGTGCCAGCTCACTCACCCAGGGGGCCGATAATGAAAAACTGTTTTTT.

The chain carries TRBV2 and TRBJ1-1; D uncertain. There are 13 residues in the CDR3. V was shortened by 3 bases and J by 4 bases, with 9 bases between the two germline ends. Germline values: CDR1 SNHLY, CDR2 FYNNEI. As DNA, the CDR3 is TGTGCCAGCAGTGATGAGGTACGCACTGAAGCTTTCTTT. Residues: CASSDEVRTEAFF.

This chain links TRBV6-5 with TRBJ1-5; TRBD1 matches at 8 bases. The CDR3 has 13 amino acids. Germline trimming cut 7 bases from V and 10 bases from J; bases unmatched to any gene: 9. Germline CDR1 is MNHEY and CDR2 is SVGAGI. The CDR3 here is CASIETGAGPQHF. As DNA, the CDR3 is TGTGCCAGCATCGAGACAGGGGCTGGCCCCCAGCATTTT.

This sequence joins TRBV15 and TRBJ1-2, with D perhaps TRBD1 (5 bases). CDR1 is LNHNV, CDR2 YYDKDF, per germline (reference sequence). The CDR3 has 16 residues. The germline V and J ends were trimmed by 0 bases and 7 bases, with 18 bases remaining between them. CDR3 residues: CATSRDIQDTWGGYTF. CDR3 in DNA: TGTGCCACCAGCAGAGATATTCAGGACACCTGGGGTGGCTACACCTTC.

This chain joins TRBV7-5 and TRBJ2-7; the tabulated D call, TRBD2, remains unverified against the DNA. TRBV7-5 is annotated as a pseudogene. The CDR3 length is 16 residues. This CDR3 is CARSLGLVRNSYEQYF. The CDR3 DNA follows: TGTGCCAGAAGCTTAGGACTAGTAAGGAACTCCTACGAGCAGTACTTC.

The CDR3, as DNA: TGTGCAAGTCGCTTAGTACTCCCGTCGGACAGGTCTAATTCACCCCTCCACTTT. As protein: CASRLVLPSDRSNSPLHF. V usage is TRBV12-2 and J usage is TRBJ1-6; the listed D gene, TRBD1, was not tested against the DNA. TRBV12-2 has pseudogene status. The CDR3 sequence is 18 residues long.

This sequence joins TRBV4-1 and TRBJ2-2, with D unresolved. With 8 bases removed from V and 0 bases from J, the gap between germline ends came to 13 bases. This CDR3 region has 15 residues. Looked up from germline, CDR1 is MGHRA and CDR2 is YSYEKL. This CDR3 is CASGRSSANTGELFF. The CDR3 coding sequence is TGCGCCAGCGGAAGGTCCAGCGCGAACACCGGGGAGCTGTTTTTT.

This sequence joins TRBV4-1 and TRBJ1-2, with D perhaps matching TRBD1 (6 bases). Trimming took off 0 bases at V and 3 bases at J, with 14 bases between the two ends. The length of the CDR3 is 16 residues. Looked up from germline, CDR1 is MGHRA and CDR2 is YSYEKL. The CDR3 DNA follows: TGCGCCAGCAGCCAAGATCGAACAGGGCCCCACTATGGCTACACCTTC. Its protein is CASSQDRTGPHYGYTF.

The chain couples TRBV28 to TRBJ2-7, with 7 nucleotides matching TRBD1. Germline V gives CDR1 MDHEN, CDR2 SYDVKM. With 5 bases clipped from V and 0 bases from J, the junction kept 7 bases outside the gene matches. CDR3 length: 15 residues. The CDR3 is CASSGGGTASYEQYF. The DNA of the CDR3 is TGTGCCAGCAGTGGCGGTGGGACAGCCTCCTACGAGCAGTACTTC.

CDR3 in DNA: TGCGCCAGCAGCCAACCTCCCGGTGGTGGGTGGACAGGGAACTCACCCCTCCACTTT. Translating gives CASSQPPGGGWTGNSPLHF. The rearrangement joins TRBV4-1 to TRBJ1-6, with 8 bases fitting TRBD1. The CDR3 covers 19 residues. The J segment lost 10 bases and the V segment lost 2 bases, leaving 19 bases of the junction unmatched. The V gene's germline CDR1 is MGHRA and CDR2 YSYEKL.

This chain connects TRBV7-2 to TRBJ2-7; 15 positions match TRBD2. Germline trimming cut 5 bases from V and 12 bases from J; bases unmatched to any gene: 8. The germline CDR1 and CDR2 sequences are SGHTA and FQGNSA. The CDR3 is 14 residues long. CDR3 sequence: CASSLGLAGGPRYF. CDR3 nucleotide sequence: TGTGCCAGCAGCCTAGGACTAGCGGGAGGGCCGAGGTACTTC.

V gene TRBV28 combines with J gene TRBJ2-2; tentatively, D is TRBD2 (5 bases). V was clipped by 2 bases and J by 2 bases, with 6 bases between them. CDR1 is MDHEN, CDR2 SYDVKM, per germline. This CDR3 has 14 amino acids. In DNA, the CDR3 is TGTGCCAGCAGTTTACGGGGTAACACCGGGGAGCTGTTTTTT. The encoded protein is CASSLRGNTGELFF.

The V call is TRBV30, the J call TRBJ1-5, with D uncertain. The germline CDR1 and CDR2 sequences are GTSNPN and SVGIG (reference sequence). The CDR3 loop spans 14 amino acids. V lost 1 base to trimming and J lost 2 bases, with 9 bases between them. CDR3 sequence reads: CAWSAMVGNQPQHF. The CDR3 nucleotides are TGTGCCTGGAGTGCTATGGTTGGCAATCAGCCCCAGCATTTT.

The gene calls are TRBV20-1 and TRBJ2-7, with 7 bases aligning to TRBD2. Germline V gives CDR1 DFQATT, CDR2 SNEGSKA (reference sequence). Losses at the gene ends were 3 bases for V and 3 bases for J; bases not matched to a gene: 11. The CDR3 extends over 15 amino acids. CDR3 in DNA: TGCAGTGCTAGTCAGGCGGGGGTCCCAATCTACGAGCAGTACTTC. It encodes CSASQAGVPIYEQYF.